The count of the clone carrying this T cell receptor beta chain is one. The antigen is undetermined. The donors gave bone marrow, and they were healthy. The PCR made use of 60 Vbeta and 13 Jbeta primers. This table comes from immunoSEQ multiplex PCR, and its TCRdb copy is limited to in-frame clones, with some not included. Of 100,000 to 150,000 clones detected, less than 90% appear once; the ten largest clones hold roughly 20%. This entry is derived from a study of cytomegalovirus exposure and HLA in healthy donors. The study, taken as a whole, reports: With DRB1 most and HLA-C fewest, TCR association rates differed between HLA loci in a later analysis. About 87% or about 30% of the time was how often most TCR beta V segments were productive, according to an earlier analysis.

The CDR3 is 15 amino acids. V lost 5 bases and J 4 bases, leaving 14 bases between the germline ends. Looked up from germline, CDR1 is SEHNR and CDR2 is FQNEAQ (reference sequence). The material sequenced was PBMCs. The origin of this receptor is a man between 18 and 35 years old in good health and CMV-seropositive. V is TRBV7-9 and J is TRBJ1-4; D gene ambiguous. The CDR3 DNA reads as TGTGCCAGCAGCCTTCGAACGGGGTATAATGAAAAACTGTTTTTT. It encodes CASSLRTGYNEKLFF.